A selection of T cell receptor beta chains follows, all from one sample in a study of cytomegalovirus exposure and HLA in healthy donors. Here immunoSEQ multiplex PCR was the method, and the copy in TCRdb shows in-frame clones only, minus some. The sample contains approximately 150,000 clones, around 10% of which appear only once. Sequenced: PBMCs. These receptors were collected from a male donor in good health and CMV-seronegative. Each CDR3 is given with its conserved first and last residue. Fields, in order: CDR3 protein, V gene, J gene.

cdr3_aa: CSVRGSSGNNEQFF
v_call: TRBV29-1
j_call: TRBJ2-1

cdr3_aa: CASSEYRSSYEQYF
v_call: TRBV10-1
j_call: TRBJ2-7

cdr3_aa: CASTRTGDGYTF
v_call: TRBV9
j_call: TRBJ1-2

cdr3_aa: CASSPFGTSSTDTQYF
v_call: TRBV4-3
j_call: TRBJ2-3

cdr3_aa: CASSQETGSYGYTF
v_call: TRBV4-2
j_call: TRBJ1-2

cdr3_aa: CASSTSGTGEEQYF
v_call: TRBV21-1
j_call: TRBJ2-7

cdr3_aa: CASSVGRQGSLGANVLTF
v_call: TRBV9
j_call: TRBJ2-6

cdr3_aa: CASSLTGATYEQYF
v_call: TRBV27
j_call: TRBJ2-7

cdr3_aa: CASSITRESSYEQYF
v_call: TRBV19
j_call: TRBJ2-7

cdr3_aa: CASRGQPNTEAFF
v_call: TRBV6-6
j_call: TRBJ1-1

cdr3_aa: CASSQETDRDGYTF
v_call: TRBV4-2
j_call: TRBJ1-2

cdr3_aa: CASSRGNEQFF
v_call: TRBV5-4
j_call: TRBJ2-1

cdr3_aa: CASSPGLAGVNEQFF
v_call: TRBV5-1
j_call: TRBJ2-1

cdr3_aa: CASSQDPLAGAYNEQFF
v_call: TRBV4-1
j_call: TRBJ2-1

cdr3_aa: CASSRLTSGETYEQYF
v_call: TRBV7-9
j_call: TRBJ2-7

cdr3_aa: CASSLEPPYEQYF
v_call: TRBV5-1
j_call: TRBJ2-7

cdr3_aa: CASTMDRINYGYTF
v_call: TRBV7-2
j_call: TRBJ1-2

cdr3_aa: CASSGSNYGYTF
v_call: TRBV2
j_call: TRBJ1-2

cdr3_aa: CASSLGTSGTYEQYF
v_call: TRBV5-1
j_call: TRBJ2-7

cdr3_aa: CASSPVKRGGPGELFF
v_call: TRBV27
j_call: TRBJ2-2

cdr3_aa: CARSFRASGSHSHEQYF
v_call: TRBV5-3
j_call: TRBJ2-7

cdr3_aa: CASRRDRGPLSNTGELFF
v_call: TRBV7-9
j_call: TRBJ2-2

cdr3_aa: CASRRQGQNEQFF
v_call: TRBV6-5
j_call: TRBJ2-1

cdr3_aa: CASSRTGAGELFF
v_call: TRBV19
j_call: TRBJ2-2

cdr3_aa: CASSLPLAGTDTQYF
v_call: TRBV5-1
j_call: TRBJ2-3

cdr3_aa: CASSSTGGTMYF
v_call: TRBV6-5
j_call: TRBJ2-7

cdr3_aa: CASSFTQTKNTEAFF
v_call: TRBV11-2
j_call: TRBJ1-1

cdr3_aa: CASSIQGAGTEAFF
v_call: TRBV27
j_call: TRBJ1-1

cdr3_aa: CASSLGVPWRQLNTEAFF
v_call: TRBV5-1
j_call: TRBJ1-1